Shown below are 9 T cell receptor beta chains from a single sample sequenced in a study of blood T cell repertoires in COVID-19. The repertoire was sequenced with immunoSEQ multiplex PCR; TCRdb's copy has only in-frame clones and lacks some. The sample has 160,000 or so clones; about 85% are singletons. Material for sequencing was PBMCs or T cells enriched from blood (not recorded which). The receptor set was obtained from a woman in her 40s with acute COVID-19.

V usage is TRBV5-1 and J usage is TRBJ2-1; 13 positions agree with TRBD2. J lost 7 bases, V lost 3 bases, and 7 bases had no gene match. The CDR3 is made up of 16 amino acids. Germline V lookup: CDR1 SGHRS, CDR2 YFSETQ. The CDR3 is CASSWGTSGIGNEQFF. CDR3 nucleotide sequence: TGCGCCAGCAGCTGGGGGACTAGCGGGATAGGAAATGAGCAGTTCTTC.

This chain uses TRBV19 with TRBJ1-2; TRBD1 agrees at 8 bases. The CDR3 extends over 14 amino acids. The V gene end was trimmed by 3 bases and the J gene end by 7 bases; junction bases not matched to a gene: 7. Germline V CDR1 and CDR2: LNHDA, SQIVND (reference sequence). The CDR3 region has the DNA TGTGCCAGTAGTATCGGCAGGGGGCTGGGTGGCTACACCTTC. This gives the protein CASSIGRGLGGYTF.

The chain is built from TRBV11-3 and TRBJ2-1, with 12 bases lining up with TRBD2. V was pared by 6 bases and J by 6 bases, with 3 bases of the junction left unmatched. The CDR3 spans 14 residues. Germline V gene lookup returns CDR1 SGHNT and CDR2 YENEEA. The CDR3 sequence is CASRRTSGVNEQFF. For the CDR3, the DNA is TGTGCCAGCAGACGGACTAGCGGGGTCAATGAGCAGTTCTTC.

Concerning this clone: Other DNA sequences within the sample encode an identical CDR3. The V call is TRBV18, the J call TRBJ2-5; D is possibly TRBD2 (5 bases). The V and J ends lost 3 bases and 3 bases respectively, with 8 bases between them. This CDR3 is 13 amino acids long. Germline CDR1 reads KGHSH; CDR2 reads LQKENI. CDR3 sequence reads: CASSPGLEETQYF. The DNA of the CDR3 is TGTGCCAGCTCACCCGGACTGGAAGAGACCCAGTACTTC. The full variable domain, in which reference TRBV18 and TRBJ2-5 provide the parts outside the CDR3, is NAGVMQNPRHLVRRRGQEARLRCSPMKGHSHVYWYRQLPEEGLKFMVYLQKENIIDESGMPKERFSAEFPKEGPSILRIQQVVRGDSAAYFCASSPGLEETQYFGPGTRLLVL.

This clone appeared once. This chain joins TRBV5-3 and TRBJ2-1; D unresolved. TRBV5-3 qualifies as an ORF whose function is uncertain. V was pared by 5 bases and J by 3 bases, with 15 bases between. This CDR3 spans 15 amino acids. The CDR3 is CARRTSVSCYNEQFF. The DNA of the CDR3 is TGTGCCAGAAGAACGAGCGTATCGTGCTACAATGAGCAGTTCTTC.

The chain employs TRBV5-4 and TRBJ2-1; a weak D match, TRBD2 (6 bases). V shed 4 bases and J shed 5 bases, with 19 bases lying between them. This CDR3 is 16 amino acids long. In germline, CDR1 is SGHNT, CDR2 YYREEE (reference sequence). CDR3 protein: CASSRAGLALDNEQFF. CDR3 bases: TGTGCCAGCAGCCGGGCGGGGCTAGCGCTAGACAATGAGCAGTTCTTC. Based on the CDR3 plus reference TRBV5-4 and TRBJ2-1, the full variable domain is ETGVTQSPTHLIKTRGQQVTLRCSSQSGHNTVSWYQQALGQGPQFIFQYYREEENGRGNFPPRFSGLQFPNYSSELNVNALELDDSALYLCASSRAGLALDNEQFFGPGTRLTVL.

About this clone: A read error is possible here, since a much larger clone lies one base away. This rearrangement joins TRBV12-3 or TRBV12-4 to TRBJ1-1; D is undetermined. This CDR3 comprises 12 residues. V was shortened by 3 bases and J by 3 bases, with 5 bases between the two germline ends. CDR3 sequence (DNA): TGTGCCAGCAGTTTCCCCTACACTGAAGCTTTCTTT. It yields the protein CASSFPYTEAFF.

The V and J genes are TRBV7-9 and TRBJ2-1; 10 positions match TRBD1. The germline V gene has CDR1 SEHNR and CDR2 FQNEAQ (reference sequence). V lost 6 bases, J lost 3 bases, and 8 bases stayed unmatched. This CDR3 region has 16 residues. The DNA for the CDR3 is TGTGCCAGCAGGTCCCCGGGGACAGGGGTCTACAATGAGCAGTTCTTC. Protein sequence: CASRSPGTGVYNEQFF.

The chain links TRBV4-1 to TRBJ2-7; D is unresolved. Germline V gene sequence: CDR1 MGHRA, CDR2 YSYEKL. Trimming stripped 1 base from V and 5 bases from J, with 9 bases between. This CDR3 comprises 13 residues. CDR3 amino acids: CASSQADRDEQYF. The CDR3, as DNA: TGCGCCAGCAGCCAAGCGGATCGGGACGAGCAGTACTTC.